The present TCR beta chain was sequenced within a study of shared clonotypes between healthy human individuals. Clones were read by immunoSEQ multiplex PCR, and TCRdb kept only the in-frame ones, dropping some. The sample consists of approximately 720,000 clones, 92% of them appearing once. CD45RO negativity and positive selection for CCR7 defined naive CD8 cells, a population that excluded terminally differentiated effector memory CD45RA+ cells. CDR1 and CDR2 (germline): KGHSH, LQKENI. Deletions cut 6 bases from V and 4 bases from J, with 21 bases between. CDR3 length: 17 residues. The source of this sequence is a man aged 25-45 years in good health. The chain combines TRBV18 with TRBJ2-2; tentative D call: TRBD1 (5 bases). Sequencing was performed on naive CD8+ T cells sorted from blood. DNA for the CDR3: TGTGCCAGCTCGCTCCCAAGGGGTTACAGTTCCACCGGGGAGCTGTTTTTT. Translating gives CASSLPRGYSSTGELFF.